The present T cell receptor beta chain was sequenced within a study of control samples from healthy donors and cancer patients. The table came from immunoSEQ multiplex PCR; TCRdb's copy has only in-frame clones and leaves some out. The sample has tens of thousands of clones; roughly 86% are singletons. The junction had 7 bases not matched to a gene; V was cut back by 4 bases and J by 4 bases. Germline V gene lookup returns CDR1 MDHEN and CDR2 SYDVKM. The CDR3 sequence is 15 residues long. The sequence derives from a man between 50 and 59 years old in good health. Sequencing input: blood. This chain joins TRBV28 and TRBJ2-5; 9 bases are a match to TRBD2. In DNA form, the CDR3 reads TGTGCCAGCAGTTCCGTGCGGGGGGGCAGAGAGACCCAGTACTTC. Amino acid sequence: CASSSVRGGRETQYF.